This TCR beta chain originates from a study of T cells after yellow fever vaccination. This clonotype appeared once. From the 5' RACE reads, TCRdb called clonotypes with MiXCR, one entry per CDR3 protein. The sample holds approximately 550,000 distinct CDR3 sequences; 15% to 20% are singletons and the top ten take around an eighth. After removal of 5 bases from V and 9 bases from J, the junction contained 12 bases not matched to a gene. Germline-derived CDR1 and CDR2 are SGHNT and YENEEA. The CDR3 length is 15 residues. The TCR sequence derives from a man younger than 40 who received the YFV17D yellow fever vaccine. The chain has TRBV11-3 and TRBJ2-1; 8 bases fit TRBD1. The material was PBMCs, obtained 15 days after the yellow fever booster vaccination. The CDR3 protein is CASSNQGAPSSEQFF. The CDR3, as DNA: TGTGCCAGCAGCAATCAGGGGGCCCCGTCCAGTGAGCAGTTCTTC.